This is a list of T cell receptor beta chains from one sample in a study of T-cell reconstitution after alpha-beta-depleted transplantation in children. TCRdb ran MiXCR on the PCR reads and lists one entry per CDR3 protein. The sample includes some 600,000 distinct CDR3 sequences, about 15% seen only once; the top ten take about 1.1%. Sequencing was performed on PBMCs from the stem cell graft donor, taken from the stem cell graft. These receptor sequences come from a human donor who donated a stem cell graft to a child with acute myeloid leukemia. Both conserved end residues are part of each CDR3. Each record gives: V gene, D gene, clone size, CDR3 length, J gene, CDR3 protein, CDR3 DNA. D genes are given only for firm matches. Clone size, where shown, is once, few, many, or a class for clones that have expanded.

v_gene: TRBV29-1; d_gene: .; abundance: .; len: 16; j_gene: TRBJ1-1; CDR3aa: CSVEDRGGNLNTEAFF; CDR3nt: TGCAGCGTTGAAGATCGGGGGGGCAACTTGAACACTGAAGCTTTCTTT
v_gene: TRBV20-1; d_gene: .; abundance: many; len: 16; j_gene: TRBJ1-1; CDR3aa: CSARDLRRGANTEAFF; CDR3nt: TGCAGTGCTAGAGATTTGAGGAGAGGGGCGAACACTGAAGCTTTCTTT
v_gene: TRBV20-1; d_gene: .; abundance: many; len: 14; j_gene: TRBJ1-1; CDR3aa: CSARMVQAANEAFF; CDR3nt: TGCAGTGCTAGAATGGTCCAGGCGGCAAATGAAGCTTTCTTT
v_gene: TRBV10-1; d_gene: TRBD1; abundance: .; len: 15; j_gene: TRBJ1-2; CDR3aa: CASSESQGAVGGYTF; CDR3nt: TGCGCCAGCAGTGAGTCGCAGGGGGCGGTAGGTGGCTACACCTTC
v_gene: TRBV9; d_gene: .; abundance: few; len: 13; j_gene: TRBJ2-1; CDR3aa: CASSDGTAKEQFF; CDR3nt: TGTGCCAGCAGCGACGGGACGGCGAAGGAGCAGTTCTTC
v_gene: TRBV20-1; d_gene: .; abundance: few; len: 16; j_gene: TRBJ2-4; CDR3aa: CSAFRPASSRGNIQYF; CDR3nt: TGCAGTGCATTCAGGCCTGCAAGTTCCCGGGGGAACATTCAGTACTTC
v_gene: TRBV4-3; d_gene: .; abundance: few; len: 18; j_gene: TRBJ2-6; CDR3aa: CASSQGGAGRSGANVLTF; CDR3nt: TGCGCCAGCAGCCAAGGGGGGGCAGGGCGTTCTGGGGCCAACGTCCTGACTTTC
v_gene: TRBV9; d_gene: TRBD1; abundance: many; len: 14; j_gene: TRBJ1-6; CDR3aa: CASSIGQVSSPLHF; CDR3nt: TGTGCCAGCAGCATTGGACAGGTTTCATCACCCCTCCACTTT
v_gene: TRBV5-6; d_gene: .; abundance: many; len: 15; j_gene: TRBJ2-2; CDR3aa: CASSLVQGDTGELFF; CDR3nt: TGTGCCAGCAGCTTGGTTCAGGGAGACACCGGGGAGCTGTTTTTT
v_gene: TRBV20-1; d_gene: TRBD2; abundance: many; len: 13; j_gene: TRBJ2-5; CDR3aa: CSARGLAGETQYF; CDR3nt: TGCAGTGCTCGGGGACTAGCGGGAGAGACCCAGTACTTC
v_gene: TRBV5-6; d_gene: .; abundance: few; len: 14; j_gene: TRBJ1-5; CDR3aa: CASSLKRVPGPQHF; CDR3nt: TGTGCCAGCAGCTTGAAGCGGGTCCCGGGGCCCCAGCATTTT
v_gene: TRBV29-1; d_gene: .; abundance: many; len: 12; j_gene: TRBJ2-7; CDR3aa: CSVEFDGYEQYF; CDR3nt: TGCAGCGTTGAGTTTGACGGCTACGAGCAGTACTTC
v_gene: TRBV28; d_gene: TRBD1; abundance: few; len: 14; j_gene: TRBJ2-3; CDR3aa: CASRDSGQGDTQYF; CDR3nt: TGTGCCAGCCGGGACAGCGGTCAAGGGGATACGCAGTATTTT
v_gene: TRBV11-1; d_gene: TRBD1; abundance: .; len: 16; j_gene: TRBJ2-2; CDR3aa: CASSSSTGSGFRELFF; CDR3nt: TGTGCCAGCAGCTCCTCGACAGGGTCAGGATTCCGGGAGCTGTTTTTT
v_gene: TRBV6-1; d_gene: .; abundance: few; len: 15; j_gene: TRBJ1-3; CDR3aa: CASSVAKGAGNTIYF; CDR3nt: TGTGCCAGCAGTGTAGCGAAAGGGGCTGGAAACACCATATATTTT
v_gene: TRBV20-1; d_gene: TRBD2; abundance: many; len: 15; j_gene: TRBJ2-1; CDR3aa: CSARVPGLQNNEQFF; CDR3nt: TGCAGTGCTAGAGTCCCGGGACTACAGAACAATGAGCAGTTCTTC
v_gene: TRBV20-1; d_gene: .; abundance: many; len: 13; j_gene: TRBJ2-3; CDR3aa: CSARGWYADTQYF; CDR3nt: TGCAGTGCTAGAGGGTGGTACGCAGATACGCAGTATTTT
v_gene: TRBV7-9; d_gene: .; abundance: .; len: 14; j_gene: TRBJ1-5; CDR3aa: CASSIQGPNQPQHF; CDR3nt: TGTGCCAGCAGCATACAGGGCCCGAATCAGCCCCAGCATTTT
v_gene: TRBV9; d_gene: TRBD2; abundance: .; len: 15; j_gene: TRBJ2-3; CDR3aa: CASSVLAGAGDTQYF; CDR3nt: TGTGCCAGCAGCGTCCTAGCGGGGGCCGGAGATACGCAGTATTTT
v_gene: TRBV5-1; d_gene: TRBD2; abundance: .; len: 16; j_gene: TRBJ2-5; CDR3aa: CASSEPGLAPAETQYF; CDR3nt: TGCGCCAGCAGCGAACCGGGACTAGCTCCTGCGGAGACCCAGTACTTC
v_gene: TRBV20-1; d_gene: .; abundance: many; len: 18; j_gene: TRBJ1-6; CDR3aa: CSARDWAPPRGGISPLHF; CDR3nt: TGCAGTGCTAGAGATTGGGCGCCTCCCAGGGGCGGAATTTCACCCCTCCACTTT
v_gene: TRBV29-1; d_gene: .; abundance: many; len: 15; j_gene: TRBJ1-1; CDR3aa: CSVERMQGWDTEAFF; CDR3nt: TGCAGCGTTGAACGAATGCAGGGGTGGGACACTGAAGCTTTCTTT
v_gene: TRBV10-3; d_gene: .; abundance: .; len: 15; j_gene: TRBJ2-2; CDR3aa: CAISEGDKTTGELFF; CDR3nt: TGTGCCATCAGTGAGGGGGACAAAACTACCGGGGAGCTGTTTTTT
v_gene: TRBV24-1; d_gene: .; abundance: few; len: 14; j_gene: TRBJ2-3; CDR3aa: CATSDPLYGDTQYF; CDR3nt: TGTGCCACCAGTGACCCCCTTTACGGAGATACGCAGTATTTT
v_gene: TRBV3-1; d_gene: TRBD1; abundance: .; len: 19; j_gene: TRBJ2-2; CDR3aa: CASRFTVLGQGSNTGELFF; CDR3nt: TGTGCCAGCAGGTTCACCGTTTTAGGACAGGGGTCGAACACCGGGGAGCTGTTTTTT
v_gene: TRBV21-1; d_gene: .; abundance: .; len: 11; j_gene: TRBJ2-7; CDR3aa: CASSKAPRQYF; CDR3nt: TGTGCCAGCAGCAAAGCCCCTCGGCAGTACTTC
v_gene: TRBV5-1; d_gene: .; abundance: .; len: 18; j_gene: TRBJ2-1; CDR3aa: CASSLVVSRGRSYNEQFF; CDR3nt: TGCGCCAGCAGCTTGGTGGTTTCTCGGGGACGCTCCTACAATGAGCAGTTCTTC
v_gene: TRBV12-3/TRBV12-4; d_gene: .; abundance: .; len: 16; j_gene: TRBJ2-2; CDR3aa: CASSLGGRANTGELFF; CDR3nt: TGTGCCAGCAGTTTAGGAGGTCGAGCGAACACCGGGGAGCTGTTTTTT
v_gene: TRBV20-1; d_gene: .; abundance: many; len: 13; j_gene: TRBJ1-4; CDR3aa: CSARQGTYEKLFF; CDR3nt: TGCAGTGCTAGACAGGGTACATACGAAAAACTGTTTTTT
v_gene: TRBV20-1; d_gene: .; abundance: .; len: 12; j_gene: TRBJ1-5; CDR3aa: CSAERGDQPQHF; CDR3nt: TGCAGTGCTGAGAGGGGTGACCAGCCCCAGCATTTT
v_gene: TRBV12-3/TRBV12-4; d_gene: .; abundance: few; len: 11; j_gene: TRBJ1-5; CDR3aa: CATGVTGPQHF; CDR3nt: TGTGCCACGGGGGTTACCGGGCCCCAGCATTTT
v_gene: TRBV30; d_gene: .; abundance: few; len: 13; j_gene: TRBJ2-1; CDR3aa: CARSEWGWDEQFF; CDR3nt: TGTGCCCGTTCGGAGTGGGGGTGGGATGAGCAGTTCTTC
v_gene: TRBV7-2; d_gene: .; abundance: few; len: 15; j_gene: TRBJ2-3; CDR3aa: CASSLGGADTDTQYF; CDR3nt: TGTGCCAGCAGCCTGGGGGGGGCCGACACAGATACGCAGTATTTT
v_gene: TRBV12-3/TRBV12-4; d_gene: .; abundance: .; len: 13; j_gene: TRBJ2-5; CDR3aa: CASSWGREETQYF; CDR3nt: TGTGCCAGCAGTTGGGGACGGGAAGAGACCCAGTACTTC
v_gene: TRBV20-1; d_gene: .; abundance: many; len: 12; j_gene: TRBJ1-1; CDR3aa: CSAIIGSTEAFF; CDR3nt: TGCAGTGCTATAATTGGCTCCACTGAAGCTTTCTTT
v_gene: TRBV15; d_gene: .; abundance: many; len: 17; j_gene: TRBJ1-4; CDR3aa: CATSSRDGGPLNEKLFF; CDR3nt: TGTGCCACCAGCAGTAGGGACGGCGGGCCCCTTAATGAAAAACTGTTTTTT
v_gene: TRBV7-2; d_gene: TRBD2; abundance: .; len: 17; j_gene: TRBJ2-3; CDR3aa: CASSRGRGGRSTDTQYF; CDR3nt: TGTGCCAGCAGCCGCGGGCGGGGGGGGCGTAGCACAGATACGCAGTATTTT
v_gene: TRBV27; d_gene: .; abundance: .; len: 12; j_gene: TRBJ2-1; CDR3aa: CASSRVGNEQFF; CDR3nt: TGTGCCAGCAGCAGAGTCGGTAATGAGCAGTTCTTC
v_gene: TRBV20-1; d_gene: .; abundance: few; len: 14; j_gene: TRBJ2-5; CDR3aa: CSAGVGQIRETQYF; CDR3nt: TGCAGTGCGGGGGTTGGGCAGATCAGGGAGACCCAGTACTTC